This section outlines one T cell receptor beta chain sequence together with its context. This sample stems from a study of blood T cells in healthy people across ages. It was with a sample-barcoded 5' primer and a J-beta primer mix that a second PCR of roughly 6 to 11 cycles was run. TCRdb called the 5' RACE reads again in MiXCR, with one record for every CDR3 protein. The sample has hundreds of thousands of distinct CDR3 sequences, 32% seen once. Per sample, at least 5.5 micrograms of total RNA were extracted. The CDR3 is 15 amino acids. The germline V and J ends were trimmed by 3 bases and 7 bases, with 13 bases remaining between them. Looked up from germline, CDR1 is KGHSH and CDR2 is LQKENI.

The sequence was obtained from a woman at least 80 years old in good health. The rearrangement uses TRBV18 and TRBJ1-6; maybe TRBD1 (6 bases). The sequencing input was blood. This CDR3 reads CASSPPGGGNSPLHF. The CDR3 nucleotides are TGTGCCAGCTCACCTCCCGGGGGGGGCAATTCACCCCTCCACTTT.